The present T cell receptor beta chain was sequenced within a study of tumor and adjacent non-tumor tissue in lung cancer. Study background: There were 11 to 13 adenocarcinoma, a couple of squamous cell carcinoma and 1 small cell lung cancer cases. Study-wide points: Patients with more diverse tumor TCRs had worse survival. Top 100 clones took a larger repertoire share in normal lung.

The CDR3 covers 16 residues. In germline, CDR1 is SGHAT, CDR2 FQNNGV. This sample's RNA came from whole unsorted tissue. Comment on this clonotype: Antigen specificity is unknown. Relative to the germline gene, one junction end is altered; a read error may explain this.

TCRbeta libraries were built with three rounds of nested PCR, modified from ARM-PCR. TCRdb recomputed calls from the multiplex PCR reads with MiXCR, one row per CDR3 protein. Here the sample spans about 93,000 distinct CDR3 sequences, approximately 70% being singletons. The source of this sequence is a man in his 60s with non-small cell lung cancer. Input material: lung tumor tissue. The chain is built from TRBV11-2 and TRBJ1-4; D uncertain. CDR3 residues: CASSIDPPFVGEKLFF. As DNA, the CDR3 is TGTGCCAGCAGCATAGACCCCCCCTTCGTCGGTGAAAAACTGTTTTTT.